This T cell receptor (beta chain) was retrieved from a study of cytomegalovirus exposure and HLA in healthy donors (dated by TCRdb to 2016 to 2017). With respect to the entire study: In an earlier analysis of roughly 500 of the donors, around 290 Gb of sequence data and approximately 100 million unique TCR beta sequences from about 180 million T cells were reported. On average, 235,054 unique TCR beta nucleotide sequences were sequenced per donor among a few hundred genotyped donors of the cohort, with roughly 18% of those sequences being non-productive. Every repertoire in the discovery cohort had been generated on one and the same sequencing platform. Genome-wide SNP genotypes for about 65% of the 666 donors were used in a later genetic analysis, which treated that subset as a discovery cohort. HLA typing included class I and class II loci at four-digit resolution. A later analysis re-analyzed previously published TCR beta repertoires from roughly 600 donors and added high-resolution HLA genotyping to study TCR occurrence patterns. The number of donors typed differed by locus, with about 620-630 for A, B, C, DRB1 and DQB1, about 500 for DQA1, under 610 for DPA1, and some 470 for DPB1. Rather than drawing on any new phenotypic data, the later analysis identified candidate immune exposures from TCR beta sequences and the way those sequences occurred across donors. Among the roughly 400 genotyped donors, more than 70% belonged to the genetic ancestry cluster associated with self-reported Caucasian donors. Several DR-DQ haplotypes were handled as single units for association and clustering because linkage in the cohort was strong. To predict cytomegalovirus infection status, the study combined high-throughput TCR immunosequencing, statistical association of individual TCRs with disease status, and machine learning. An earlier analysis of roughly 600 of the donors used high-throughput TCR beta sequencing to judge whether each TCR beta V gene segment behaved as functional or pseudogenic. A separate validation cohort of 100 to 150 different subjects was used in addition to the 666-subject first cohort. The study profiled the T cell repertoires of under 700 subjects by immunosequencing and related them to cytomegalovirus serostatus. An early release that covered roughly 600 HLA-typed donors contained around 300 gigabases of sequencing data and around 80 million unique TCR sequences. Donor age, sex, ethnicity and CMV serostatus were compiled together with the repertoire data. The study aimed to test whether cataloging public T cell receptors could reveal signatures of past pathogen exposure.

The library was built by means of the immunoSEQ multiplex PCR assay. A mixture of 60 forward primers for TCR Vbeta segments and 13 reverse primers for TCR Jbeta segments was used in the multiplex PCR. The CDR3 region of rearranged TCR beta genes was amplified from genomic DNA by a multiplex PCR assay. The Illumina HiSeq System was used to sequence the amplified TCR beta libraries as 87-base-pair reads. In the authors' own workflow: A later analysis counted tens of millions of unique TCR beta chains across the 550 to 800 repertoires, and roughly 11 million of these chains were shared by at least two donors. Raw reads were error-corrected and collapsed into unique sequences by a nearest-neighbor algorithm in which closely related sequences were merged to remove PCR and sequencing errors. V, D and J gene segments were assigned by aligning CDR3 sequences to IMGT reference sequences. For a sequence to be retained, at least a six-nucleotide match to both a V gene segment and a J gene segment was required. Rearrangements were called productive when the CDR3 lacked stop codons and stayed in frame with V and J; all others were non-productive. CDR3 was defined according to IMGT convention as the region running from the second conserved V-encoded cysteine to the conserved J-encoded phenylalanine. Sequences without an unambiguous match to a single V gene segment were excluded from the earlier analysis of approximately 560 of the donors. An earlier analysis of some 610 of the donors called V segments functional above 56.7% productive rearrangements and segregating when the between-donor standard deviation exceeded 5%. A statistical classification framework was built to diagnose cytomegalovirus status from the catalog of TCR beta chain sequences. In a later analysis, V and J genes were assigned by comparing TCR nucleotide sequences against IMGT/GENE-DB human TR gene sequences. A later analysis assigned CDR3 sequences and most-parsimonious VDJ recombination scenarios with the TCRdist pipeline. In a later analysis, every TCR beta chain was defined by the combination of its CDR3 amino acid sequence and its V-gene family, and reads without a unique V-gene family were dropped. A later analysis removed several hundred highly shared, low-generation-probability nucleotide sequences to deal with suspected cross-contamination and a sequencing artifact. In a later analysis, a clonal expansion index was calculated for each public chain from normalized within-repertoire ranks of inferred template counts. Generation probabilities in a later analysis came from a VDJ recombination model fitted to out-of-frame rearrangements, and those results were checked against IGoR. Hypergeometric tests were used in a later analysis to score TCR-TCR, TCR-HLA and TCR-CMV co-occurrence, with a repertoire-size bias correction applied to the TCR pairs. A later analysis estimated false discovery rates by permuting HLA or CMV assignments 20 times. In a later analysis, co-occurring TCRs were grouped with DBSCAN, and TCRdist sequence similarity was added when clustering was performed within HLA-allele-positive subsets. Repertoires with fewer than 30,000 or more than 120,000 public chains were left out of co-occurrence clustering, as were about 5 repertoires with anomalous nucleotide sharing. TCRdb's version of the immuneACCESS table is confined to in-frame rearrangements and falls short of the full clone set. An unresolved V gene accounts for under half of the shortfall where checked; the remainder is of unknown origin. V and J calls and clone size are given by that table; D and trimming were obtained from the DNA. Within this sample are about 160,000 clones, with around 83% of them counted one time only. Around 4.3% of the sample is held by the ten biggest clonotypes.

The CDR3 runs 15 residues from the cysteine to the phenylalanine. The read is trimmed to its CDR3 DNA, 45 bases read in frame from base 1. Trimming at the junction amounts to 0 bases on V and 5 bases on J, and the germline ends lie 11 bases apart. CDR1 and CDR2 are drawn from the germline V gene (reference sequence): MNHNY, SVGAGI. In total, over 600 healthy bone marrow donors made up the cohort. All cohort members were sampled while nominally healthy, although unrecorded immune exposures were likely present. The donor was CMV seropositive and belonged to the group of 250 to 300 seropositive cohort members. Every donor gave a peripheral blood sample, and the peripheral blood mononuclear cells from that sample were used for TCR beta sequencing. Genomic DNA extraction from the blood cell samples was performed with the Qiagen DNeasy Blood Extraction Kit. Worth noting for this clone: Which antigen it targets is not known. Qualities for individual bases were not recorded, and no much larger clone is one base off.

What the authors observed across the whole study: In a later analysis, most CMV-associated TCR beta chains were found to appear HLA-restricted, with HLA associations seemingly driven largely by CMV exposure. In a later genetic analysis, a missense DCLRE1C variant was associated with V-gene and J-gene trimming of TCR beta chains, and the association was replicated in an independent cohort. Most TCR sequences were observed very rarely across donors, whereas some public TCRs were present in many individuals. Because counts were too low, roughly 16 rarely observed V segments, including chromosome 9 orphons, were excluded from the earlier analysis of roughly 580 of the donors. In this cohort, only TCR beta chains were sequenced, and detectable features were limited by the absence of alpha or paired-chain data. In vitro tests confirmed that a few of the cytomegalovirus-associated TCR beta chains recognize cytomegalovirus antigens. Broadly in line with IMGT annotations, most TCR beta V segments showed up in productive rearrangements about 90% or about 30% of the time in an earlier analysis of several hundred of the donors. A later analysis found that HLA-associated TCR beta chains were more clonally expanded and had lower generation probabilities than equally common non-associated chains. Compared with the approximately 700-donor mean, donors in an Asian-associated ancestry cluster had fewer N-insertions in productive TCRs, according to a later genetic analysis. The presence/absence analyses assumed that sequencing depth was roughly uniform across donors, and that assumption may not be true. In a later analysis, several top co-occurrence clusters were reported to appear linked to parvovirus B19, influenza, CMV and Epstein-Barr virus. Linkage disequilibrium might explain the correlated functional status among segregating V segments, but an unknown experimental factor could not be excluded. The authors suggested that the approach could potentially be extended to other disease states and immunological phenotypes. A further reported finding was that TCR beta sequences accurately predicted the HLA-A and HLA-B alleles for most subjects in the first cohort. The study listed 164 TCR beta chains as associated with cytomegalovirus. HLA typing was unavailable for some donors at each locus, so association tests used only the typed subset. Some IMGT-functional V segments, including TRBV6-2 and TRBV6-3, could not be distinguished by the 87-base-pair reads and were therefore excluded. Strong co-occurrence of HLA alleles, especially DR and DQ, made assigning TCR associations to individual alleles difficult. The only immune exposure information available for the cohort was CMV serostatus. Cytomegalovirus status was reported to be diagnosed by the classifier with high specificity and sensitivity in both the original and validation cohorts. In a later analysis, the rate of TCR association differed among HLA loci, with DRB1 alleles having the most associated TCRs and HLA-C alleles having the fewest. A cluster of highly shared sequence variants was judged likely to represent a technical artifact of the sequencing pipeline. A later analysis associated about 16,000 TCR beta sequences with specific HLA alleles at a false discovery rate of 0.05.

The sequenced material came from PBMCs. The clonotype originates from a man aged 50-59 years in good health and CMV-seropositive. The chain was built from TRBV6-6 and TRBJ1-5, and the D gene may be TRBD1, 5 bases matching. CDR3 protein: CASSYSRGGDQPQHF. The DNA sequence is given as TGTGCCAGCAGTTACTCAAGGGGAGGGGATCAGCCCCAGCATTTT.